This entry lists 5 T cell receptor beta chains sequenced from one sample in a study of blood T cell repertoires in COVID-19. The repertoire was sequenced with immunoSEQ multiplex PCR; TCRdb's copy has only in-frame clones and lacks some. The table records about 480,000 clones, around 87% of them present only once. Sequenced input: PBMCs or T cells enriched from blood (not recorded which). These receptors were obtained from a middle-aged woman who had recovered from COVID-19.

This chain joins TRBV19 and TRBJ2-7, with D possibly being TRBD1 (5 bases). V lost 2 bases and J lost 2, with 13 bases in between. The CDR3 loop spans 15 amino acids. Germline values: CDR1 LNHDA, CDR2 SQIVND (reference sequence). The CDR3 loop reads CASSITTERTYEQYF. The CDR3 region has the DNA TGTGCCAGTAGTATAACGACAGAGCGAACCTACGAGCAGTACTTC.

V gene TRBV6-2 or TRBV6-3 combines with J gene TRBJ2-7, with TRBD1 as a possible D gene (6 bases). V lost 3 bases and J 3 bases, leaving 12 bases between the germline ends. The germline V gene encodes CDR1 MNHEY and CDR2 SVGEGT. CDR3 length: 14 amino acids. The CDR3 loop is CASSYEGQSYEQYF. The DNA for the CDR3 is TGTGCCAGCAGTTATGAGGGACAAAGCTACGAGCAGTACTTC.

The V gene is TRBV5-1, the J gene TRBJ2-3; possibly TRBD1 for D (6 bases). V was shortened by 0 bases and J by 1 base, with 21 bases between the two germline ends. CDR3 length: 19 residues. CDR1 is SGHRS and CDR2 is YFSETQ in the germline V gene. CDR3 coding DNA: TGCGCCAGCAGCTTGGCGGGCCTAACAGGGAATATCGGCACAGATACGCAGTATTTT. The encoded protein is CASSLAGLTGNIGTDTQYF. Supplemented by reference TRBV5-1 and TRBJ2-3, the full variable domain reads KAGVTQTPRYLIKTRGQQVTLSCSPISGHRSVSWYQQTPGQGLQFLFEYFSETQRNKGNFPGRFSGRQFSNSRSEMNVSTLELGDSALYLCASSLAGLTGNIGTDTQYFGPGTRLTVL.

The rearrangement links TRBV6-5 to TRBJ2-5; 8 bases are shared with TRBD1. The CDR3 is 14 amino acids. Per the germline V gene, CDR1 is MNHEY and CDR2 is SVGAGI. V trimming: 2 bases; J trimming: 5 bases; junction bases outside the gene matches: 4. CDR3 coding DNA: TGTGCCAGCAGTTACGCAGGGGGCGGCGAGACCCAGTACTTC. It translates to CASSYAGGGETQYF.

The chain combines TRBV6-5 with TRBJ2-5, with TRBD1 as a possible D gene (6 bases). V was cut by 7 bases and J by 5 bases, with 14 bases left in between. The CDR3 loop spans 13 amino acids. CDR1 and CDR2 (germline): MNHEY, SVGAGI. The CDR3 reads CASTSRGYETQYF. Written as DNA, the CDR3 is TGTGCCAGCACCTCCAGGGGCTACGAGACCCAGTACTTC.